This T cell receptor (beta chain) was sequenced in a study of monozygotic twins with inflammatory bowel disease. This CDR3 is built from 13 residues. Total RNA was isolated from whole blood without T cell sorting. For both chains, the TCRalpha and TCRbeta cDNA went through two nested PCRs of approximately 16 and 10 cycles. TCRdb reprocessed the 5' RACE reads and keeps a single row for each CDR3 protein, giving no DNA. Here the sample table reports a few hundred thousand distinct CDR3 sequences. In the case of this clonotype: Antigen: not known.

Overall study findings and caveats: No separation of different T cell subtypes was possible.

The rearrangement uses TRBV12-3 or TRBV12-4 and TRBJ1-1; TCRdb returns TRBD1, unconfirmable since there is no DNA. The TCR comes from a human donor with ulcerative colitis or Crohn's disease, or a healthy co-twin of an affected twin (not recorded which). The material sequenced was blood. The CDR3 reads CASRQGAGTEAFF.